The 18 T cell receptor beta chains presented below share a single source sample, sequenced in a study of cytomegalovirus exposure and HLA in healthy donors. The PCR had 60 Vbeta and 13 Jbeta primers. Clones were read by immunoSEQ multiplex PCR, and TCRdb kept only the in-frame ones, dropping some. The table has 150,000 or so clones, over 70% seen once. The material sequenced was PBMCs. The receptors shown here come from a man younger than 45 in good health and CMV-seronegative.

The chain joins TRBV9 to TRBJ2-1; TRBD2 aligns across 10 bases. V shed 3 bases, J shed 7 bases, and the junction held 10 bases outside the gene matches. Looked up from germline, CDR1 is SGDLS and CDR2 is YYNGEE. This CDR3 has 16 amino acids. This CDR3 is CASSAPASGRSNEQFF. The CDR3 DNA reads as TGTGCCAGCAGCGCGCCCGCTAGCGGGAGAAGTAATGAGCAGTTCTTC.

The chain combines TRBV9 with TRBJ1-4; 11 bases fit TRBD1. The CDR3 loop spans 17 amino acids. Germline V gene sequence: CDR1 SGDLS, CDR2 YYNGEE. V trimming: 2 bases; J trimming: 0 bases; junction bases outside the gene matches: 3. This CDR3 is CASSVGQGAATNEKLFF. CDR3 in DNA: TGTGCCAGCAGCGTCGGACAGGGGGCCGCAACTAATGAAAAACTGTTTTTT.

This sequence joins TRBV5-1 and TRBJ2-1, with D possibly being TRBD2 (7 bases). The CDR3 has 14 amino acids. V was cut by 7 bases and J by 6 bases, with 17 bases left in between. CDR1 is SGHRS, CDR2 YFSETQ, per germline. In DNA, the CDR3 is TGCGCCAGCTCGCTCCGGGGGGCGGGCAATGAGCAGTTCTTC. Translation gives CASSLRGAGNEQFF.

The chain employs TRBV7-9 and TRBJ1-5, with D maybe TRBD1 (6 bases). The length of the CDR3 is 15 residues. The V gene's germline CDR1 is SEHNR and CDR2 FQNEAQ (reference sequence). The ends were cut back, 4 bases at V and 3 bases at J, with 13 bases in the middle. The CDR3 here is CASSSGTNSNQPQHF. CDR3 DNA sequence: TGTGCCAGCAGCTCGGGGACAAATTCCAATCAGCCCCAGCATTTT.

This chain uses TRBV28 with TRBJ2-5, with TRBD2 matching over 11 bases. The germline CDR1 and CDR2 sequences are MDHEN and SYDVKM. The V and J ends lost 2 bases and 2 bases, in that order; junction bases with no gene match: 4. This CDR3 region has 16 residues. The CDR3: CASSLSLAGGQETQYF. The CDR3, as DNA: TGTGCCAGCAGTTTAAGTCTAGCGGGGGGACAAGAGACCCAGTACTTC.

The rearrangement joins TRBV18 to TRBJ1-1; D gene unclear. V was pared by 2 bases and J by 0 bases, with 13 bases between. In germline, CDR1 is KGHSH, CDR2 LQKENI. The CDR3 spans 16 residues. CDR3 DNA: TGTGCCAGCTCACCAGACCTGAACAGTGTGAACACTGAAGCTTTCTTT. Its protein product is CASSPDLNSVNTEAFF.

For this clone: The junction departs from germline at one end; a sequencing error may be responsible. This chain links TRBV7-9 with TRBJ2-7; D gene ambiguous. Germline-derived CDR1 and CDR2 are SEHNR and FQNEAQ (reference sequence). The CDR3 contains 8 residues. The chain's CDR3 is CASSPLHF. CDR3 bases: TGTGCCAGCAGCCCCCTACACTTC.

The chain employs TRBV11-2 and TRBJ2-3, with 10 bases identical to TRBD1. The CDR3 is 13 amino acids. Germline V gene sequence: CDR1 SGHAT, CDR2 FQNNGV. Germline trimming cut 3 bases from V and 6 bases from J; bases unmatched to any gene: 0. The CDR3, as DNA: TGTGCCAGCAGCTTGGACAGGGGGGATACGCAGTATTTT. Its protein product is CASSLDRGDTQYF.

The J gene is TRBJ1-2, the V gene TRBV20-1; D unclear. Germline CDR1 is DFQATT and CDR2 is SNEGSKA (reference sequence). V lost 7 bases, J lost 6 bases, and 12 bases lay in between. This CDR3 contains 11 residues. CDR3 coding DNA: TGCAGTGGCTTTGGAGGGAATGGCTACACCTTC. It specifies CSGFGGNGYTF.

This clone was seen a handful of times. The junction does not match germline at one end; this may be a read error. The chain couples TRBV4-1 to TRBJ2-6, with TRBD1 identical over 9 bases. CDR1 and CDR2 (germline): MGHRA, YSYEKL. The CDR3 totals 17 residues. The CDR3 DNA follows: TGCGCCAGCAGCCTTCTGGACAGGGGAGATGGGGCCAACGGCCTGACTTTC. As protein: CASSLLDRGDGANGLTF.

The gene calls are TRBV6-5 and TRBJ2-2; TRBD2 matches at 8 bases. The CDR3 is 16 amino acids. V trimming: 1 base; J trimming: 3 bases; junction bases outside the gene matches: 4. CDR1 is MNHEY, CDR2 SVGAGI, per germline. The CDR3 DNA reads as TGTGCCAGCAGTTACTTGGAGCGGGAGCACACCGGGGAGCTGTTTTTT. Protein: CASSYLEREHTGELFF.

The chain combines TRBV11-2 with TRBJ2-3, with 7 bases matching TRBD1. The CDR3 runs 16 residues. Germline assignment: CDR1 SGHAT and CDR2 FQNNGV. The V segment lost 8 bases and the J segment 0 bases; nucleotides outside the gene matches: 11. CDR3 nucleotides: TGTGCCAGCTCTCAAGGGACAGCTACTAGCACAGATACGCAGTATTTT. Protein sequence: CASSQGTATSTDTQYF.

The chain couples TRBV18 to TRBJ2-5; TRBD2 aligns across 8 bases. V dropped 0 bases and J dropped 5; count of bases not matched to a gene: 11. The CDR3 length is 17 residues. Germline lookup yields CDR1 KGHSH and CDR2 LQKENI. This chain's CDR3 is CASSPPLFGRDWETQYF. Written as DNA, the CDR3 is TGTGCCAGCTCACCACCTCTCTTCGGGAGGGATTGGGAGACCCAGTACTTC.

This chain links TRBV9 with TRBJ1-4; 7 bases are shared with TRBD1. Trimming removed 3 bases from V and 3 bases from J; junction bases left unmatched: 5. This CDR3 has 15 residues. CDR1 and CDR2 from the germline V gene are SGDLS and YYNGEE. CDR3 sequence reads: CASSAQGEANEKLFF. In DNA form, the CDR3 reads TGTGCCAGCAGCGCGCAGGGGGAGGCTAATGAAAAACTGTTTTTT.

The CDR3 loop reads CASSQDPSGSGNTIYF. The DNA of the CDR3 is TGTGCCAGCAGCCAAGATCCCAGCGGCTCTGGAAACACCATATATTTT. This sequence joins TRBV4-2 and TRBJ1-3; D unclear. Between the trimmed V and J ends, which lost 0 bases and 0 bases, there was a span of 9 bases. Germline V CDR1 and CDR2: LGHNA, YNFKEQ. The length of the CDR3 is 16 residues.

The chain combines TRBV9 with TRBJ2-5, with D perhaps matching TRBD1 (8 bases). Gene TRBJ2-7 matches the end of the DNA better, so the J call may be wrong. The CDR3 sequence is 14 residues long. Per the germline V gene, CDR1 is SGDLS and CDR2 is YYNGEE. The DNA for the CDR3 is TGTGCCAGCAGCGAGGGGGGGACAGGCGCCGAGCAGTACTTC. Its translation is CASSEGGTGAEQYF.

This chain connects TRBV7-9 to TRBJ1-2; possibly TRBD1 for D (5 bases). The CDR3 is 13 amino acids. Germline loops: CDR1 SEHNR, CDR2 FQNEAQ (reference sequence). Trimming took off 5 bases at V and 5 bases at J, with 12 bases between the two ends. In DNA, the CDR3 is TGTGCCAGCAGCACCCAGACAGATTATGGCTACACCTTC. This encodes CASSTQTDYGYTF.

In DNA form, the CDR3 reads TGTGCCAGCAGCTTAGGAGATCGTCATGAGCAGTTCTTC. Encoded protein: CASSLGDRHEQFF. V and J are TRBV11-2 and TRBJ2-1; D ambiguous. This CDR3 spans 13 amino acids. Trimming took 1 base from V and 8 from J, leaving 9 bases between them. Germline CDR1 reads SGHAT; CDR2 reads FQNNGV.